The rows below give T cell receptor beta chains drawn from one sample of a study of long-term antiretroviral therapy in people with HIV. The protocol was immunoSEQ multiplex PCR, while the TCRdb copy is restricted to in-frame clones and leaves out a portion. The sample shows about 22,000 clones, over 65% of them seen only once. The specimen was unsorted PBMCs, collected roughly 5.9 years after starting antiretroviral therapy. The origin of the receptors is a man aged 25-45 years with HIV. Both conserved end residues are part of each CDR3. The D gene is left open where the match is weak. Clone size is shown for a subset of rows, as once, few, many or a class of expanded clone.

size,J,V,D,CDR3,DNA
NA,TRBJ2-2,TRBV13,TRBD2,CASSFGLAGESTGELFF,TGTGCCAGCAGCTTCGGACTAGCGGGAGAATCCACCGGGGAGCTGTTTTTT
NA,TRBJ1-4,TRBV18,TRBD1,CASSAERQGRNEKLFF,TGTGCCAGCTCAGCCGAAAGACAGGGTAGGAATGAAAAACTGTTTTTT
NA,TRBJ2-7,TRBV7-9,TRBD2,CASSLTGLAGNYEQYF,TGTGCCAGCAGCTTGACAGGACTAGCGGGGAACTACGAGCAGTACTTC
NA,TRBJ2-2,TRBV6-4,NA,CASSAEGGSNTGELFF,TGTGCCAGCAGTGCCGAAGGGGGATCGAACACCGGGGAGCTGTTTTTT
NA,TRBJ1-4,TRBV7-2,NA,CASSREGTRGYEKLFF,TGTGCCAGCAGCCGGGAGGGGACACGGGGTTATGAAAAACTGTTTTTT
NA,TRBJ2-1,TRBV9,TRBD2,CASSVEAGVYNEQFF,TGTGCCAGCAGCGTTGAAGCGGGGGTCTACAATGAGCAGTTCTTC
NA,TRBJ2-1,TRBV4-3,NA,CASSQEIGEQFF,TGCGCCAGCAGCCAAGAGATAGGGGAGCAGTTCTTC
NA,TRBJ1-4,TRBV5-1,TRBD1,CASSPAGQGGGYEKLFF,TGCGCCAGCAGCCCGGCAGGACAGGGAGGCGGTTATGAAAAACTGTTTTTT
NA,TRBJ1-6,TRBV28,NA,CASSPIDSDDRSPLHF,TGTGCCAGCAGTCCAATCGACAGTGATGATAGATCACCCCTCCACTTT
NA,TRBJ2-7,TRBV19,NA,CASSIQGRSYEQYF,TGTGCCAGTAGTATTCAGGGCCGGTCCTACGAGCAGTACTTC
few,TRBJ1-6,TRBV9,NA,CASSLAYNSPLHF,TGTGCCAGCAGTCTGGCCTATAATTCACCCCTCCACTTT
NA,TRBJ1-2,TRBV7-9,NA,CASSLKEGYGYTF,TGTGCCAGCAGCCTAAAGGAGGGCTATGGCTACACCTTC
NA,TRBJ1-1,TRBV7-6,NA,CASSKWGPEAFF,TGTGCCAGCAGTAAATGGGGCCCTGAAGCTTTCTTT
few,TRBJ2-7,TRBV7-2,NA,CASSPGVVSYEQYF,TGTGCCAGCAGCCCAGGGGTGGTCTCCTACGAGCAGTACTTC
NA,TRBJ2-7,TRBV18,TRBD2,CASLGTSGDSYEQYF,TGTGCCAGCCTCGGGACTAGCGGGGACTCCTACGAGCAGTACTTC
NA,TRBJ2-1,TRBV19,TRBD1,CASSRDDRGTGEQFF,TGTGCCAGTAGTAGAGACGACAGGGGGACGGGGGAGCAGTTCTTC
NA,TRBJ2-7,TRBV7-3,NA,CASSLGGTDYEQYF,TGTGCCAGCAGCTTAGGCGGGACAGACTACGAGCAGTACTTC
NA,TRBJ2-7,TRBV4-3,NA,CASSQDTTGRRHEQYF,TGCGCCAGCAGCCAGGATACAACCGGGAGACGCCACGAGCAGTACTTC
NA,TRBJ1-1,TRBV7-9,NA,CASSLADVSGTEAFF,TGTGCCAGCAGCTTAGCGGACGTCTCGGGAACTGAAGCTTTCTTT
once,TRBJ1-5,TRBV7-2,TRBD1,CASSYRGQRNQPQHF,TGTGCCAGCAGCTATAGGGGACAGAGGAATCAGCCCCAGCATTTT
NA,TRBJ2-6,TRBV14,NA,CASSHRVGGAGANVLTF,TGTGCCAGCAGCCACCGAGTGGGGGGCGCTGGGGCCAACGTCCTGACTTTC
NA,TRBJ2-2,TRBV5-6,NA,CASSLSVGLSNTGELFF,TGTGCCAGCAGCTTGTCGGTTGGACTGTCGAACACCGGGGAGCTGTTTTTT
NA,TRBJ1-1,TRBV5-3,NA,CARSPTGLRHTEAFF,TGTGCCAGAAGCCCCACAGGGCTGAGACACACTGAAGCTTTCTTT
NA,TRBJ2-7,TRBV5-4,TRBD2,CASSLGGSGSYEQYF,TGTGCCAGCAGCTTGGGAGGTAGCGGGAGCTACGAGCAGTACTTC
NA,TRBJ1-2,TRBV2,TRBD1,CASRFGTGQGNYGYTF,TGTGCCAGCAGGTTCGGGACAGGCCAGGGCAACTATGGCTACACCTTC
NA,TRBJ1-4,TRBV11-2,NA,CASSLGPDNEKLFF,TGTGCCAGCAGCTTAGGGCCGGACAATGAAAAACTGTTTTTT
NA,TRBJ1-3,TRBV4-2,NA,CASSQVGTNAGNTIYF,TGTGCCAGCAGCCAAGTAGGGACGAATGCTGGAAACACCATATATTTT
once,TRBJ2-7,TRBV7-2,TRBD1,CASRRTTGTGVVEQYF,TGTGCCAGCAGGCGTACCACCGGGACAGGGGTTGTCGAGCAGTACTTC
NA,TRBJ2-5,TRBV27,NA,CASSLSPTLQETQYF,TGTGCCAGCAGTTTAAGCCCTACCTTACAAGAGACCCAGTACTTC
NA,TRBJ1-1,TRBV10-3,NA,CAISELRPQNTEAFF,TGTGCCATCAGTGAACTTCGGCCCCAGAACACTGAAGCTTTCTTT
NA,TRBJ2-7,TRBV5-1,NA,CASSLAPSGDTLTYEQYF,TGCGCCAGCAGCTTGGCCCCTTCAGGGGACACCCTTACCTACGAGCAGTACTTC
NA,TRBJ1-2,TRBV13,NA,CASSYGGAAYGYTF,TGTGCCAGCAGTTACGGGGGCGCCGCCTATGGCTACACCTTC
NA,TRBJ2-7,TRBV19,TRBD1,CASTWDSYSYEQYF,TGTGCCAGTACTTGGGACAGTTACTCCTACGAGCAGTACTTC
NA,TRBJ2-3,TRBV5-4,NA,CASSAGTGTDTQYF,TGTGCCAGCAGCGCGGGAACAGGGACGGATACGCAGTATTTT
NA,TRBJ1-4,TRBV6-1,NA,CASSESIYEKLFF,TGTGCCAGCAGTGAATCGATTTACGAAAAACTGTTTTTT